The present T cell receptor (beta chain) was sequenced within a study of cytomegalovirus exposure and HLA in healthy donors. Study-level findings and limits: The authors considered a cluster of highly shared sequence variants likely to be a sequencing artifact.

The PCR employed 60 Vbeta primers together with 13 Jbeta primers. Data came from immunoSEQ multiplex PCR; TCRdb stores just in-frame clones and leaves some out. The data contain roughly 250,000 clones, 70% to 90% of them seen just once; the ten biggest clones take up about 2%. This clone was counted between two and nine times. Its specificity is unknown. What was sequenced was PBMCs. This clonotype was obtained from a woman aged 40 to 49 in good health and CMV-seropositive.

The CDR3 DNA follows: TGTGCCAGCGGCGGCGGGTTCTCTGGAAACACCATATATTTT. Translated, it gives CASGGGFSGNTIYF. The V gene is TRBV6-5, the J gene TRBJ1-3, with D unresolved. CDR1 is MNHEY, CDR2 SVGAGI, per germline. The CDR3 totals 14 residues. Trimming left V 8 bases short and J 0 bases short, with 11 bases between.